The 20 T cell receptor beta chains given below trace back to one sample, sequenced in a study of OX40 agonist ivuxolimab in advanced cancers. The protocol used for the library was the immunoSEQ multiplex PCR assay. TCRdb obtained this table from immuneACCESS and retained in-frame rearrangements with V and J assigned. These tables miss some clones; where compared with another copy, unresolved V genes account for less than half of the shortfall, and the remainder is unexplained. The sample table records about 75,000 clones; 80% to 90% of these occur just once. Roughly 16% of the sample goes to the ten largest clones. The starting material was CD4+ or CD8+ T cells sorted from blood, obtained in a trial of the OX40 agonist ivuxolimab. The receptor source for this set is an adult with an advanced solid tumor such as melanoma, head and neck, liver or kidney cancer.

This sequence joins TRBV5-1 and TRBJ2-3; TRBD2 matches 9 bases. J gave up 5 bases and V 4 bases, and 11 bases lay outside the gene matches. The CDR3 has 16 amino acids. Germline values: CDR1 SGHRS, CDR2 YFSETQ. CDR3 amino acids: CASSTGLATQGDTQYF. For the CDR3, the DNA is TGCGCCAGCAGCACAGGACTAGCGACCCAGGGAGATACGCAGTATTTT.

The chain uses TRBV19 and TRBJ1-1, with D possibly being TRBD1 (5 bases). Germline V gene data show CDR1 as LNHDA and CDR2 as SQIVND (reference sequence). V gave up 3 bases and J gave up 1 base, with 15 bases separating them. The CDR3 covers 16 residues. CDR3 nucleotide sequence: TGTGCCAGTAGTATGGGGACCCGGATGGGGAACACTGAAGCTTTCTTT. Translation: CASSMGTRMGNTEAFF.

The chain links TRBV6-7 to TRBJ2-5; D possibly uses TRBD1 or TRBD2 (6 bases each). TRBV6-7 is an ORF for which the function is uncertain. CDR3 length: 17 residues. Trimming took off 2 bases at V and 4 bases at J, with 20 bases between the two ends. CDR3 DNA: TGTGCCAGCAGTTACAAGGGGCAGGGGATGGGGGGAGAGACCCAGTACTTC. It codes for CASSYKGQGMGGETQYF.

This clone was picked up one time. The chain is built from TRBV19 and TRBJ2-5; 7 bases are shared with TRBD1. CDR3 size: 13 residues. Per germline, CDR1 LNHDA and CDR2 SQIVND (reference sequence). The V gene end was trimmed by 8 bases and the J gene end by 5 bases; junction bases not matched to a gene: 8. CDR3 in amino acids: CASALTGTETQYF. The DNA for the CDR3 is TGTGCCAGTGCCTTGACAGGGACGGAGACCCAGTACTTC.

V and J are TRBV6-5 and TRBJ2-7, with D perhaps TRBD1 or TRBD2 (5 bases each). Deletions cut 3 bases from V and 2 bases from J, with 11 bases between. The germline CDR1 and CDR2 sequences are MNHEY and SVGAGI. This CDR3 spans 14 amino acids. The DNA of the CDR3 is TGTGCCAGCAGTTATTGGGACGGGACCTACGAGCAGTACTTC. Translated, it gives CASSYWDGTYEQYF.

The V gene is TRBV19, the J gene TRBJ2-1, with a weak D call TRBD2 (5 bases). With 10 bases removed from V and 7 bases from J, the gap between germline ends came to 17 bases. The V gene's germline CDR1 is LNHDA and CDR2 SQIVND (reference sequence). This CDR3 is 13 amino acids long. CDR3 region: CATRMRELNEQFF. CDR3 coding DNA: TGTGCCACCCGAATGAGGGAACTGAATGAGCAGTTCTTC.

CDR3 in DNA: TGCGCCAGCAGCTTGGGACAGCTCGGGAATGAGCAGTTCTTC. It yields the protein CASSLGQLGNEQFF. This rearrangement joins TRBV5-1 to TRBJ2-1; the D gene is possibly TRBD1 (5 bases). The V end was cut by 0 bases, the J end by 7 bases, with 11 bases between. Germline V CDR1 and CDR2: SGHRS, YFSETQ. The CDR3 is made up of 14 amino acids.

This clone was found once. The rearrangement links TRBV10-3 to TRBJ2-3; 10 positions agree with TRBD2. CDR3 length: 15 residues. Germline V gene sequence: CDR1 ENHRY, CDR2 SYGVKD. V shed 6 bases and J 4 bases; nucleotides not matched to a gene: 7. In DNA, the CDR3 is TGTGCCATCAGGCTGACTAGCGGGCCTTCAGATACGCAGTATTTT. Translation gives CAIRLTSGPSDTQYF.

V and J are TRBV7-6 and TRBJ2-7; 12 bases align to TRBD2. Germline V gene lookup returns CDR1 SGHVS and CDR2 FNYEAQ. This CDR3 has 18 amino acids. With 5 bases clipped from V and 3 bases from J, the junction kept 14 bases outside the gene matches. CDR3 in amino acids: CASSPDLAGGNPLYEQYF. The DNA of the CDR3 is TGTGCCAGCAGCCCGGATCTAGCGGGAGGGAACCCTCTCTACGAGCAGTACTTC.

This sequence joins TRBV7-2 and TRBJ2-5; TRBD2 agrees at 10 bases. Per the germline V gene, CDR1 is SGHTA and CDR2 is FQGNSA. The CDR3 covers 16 residues. Germline trimming cut 7 bases from V and 5 bases from J; bases unmatched to any gene: 13. As DNA, the CDR3 is TGTGCCAGCACCCCCTTTTGGCTAGCGGGAGAGGAGACCCAGTACTTC. This gives the protein CASTPFWLAGEETQYF. Looking up the rest from reference TRBV7-2 and TRBJ2-5 gives the full variable domain: GAGVSQSPSNKVTEKGKDVELRCDPISGHTALYWYRQSLGQGLEFLIYFQGNSAPDKSGLPSDRFSAERTGGSVSTLTIQRTQQEDSAVYLCASTPFWLAGEETQYFGPGTRLLVL.

The chain recombines TRBV6-1 with TRBJ1-5, with D possibly TRBD1 on 5 matching bases. Per germline, CDR1 MNHNS and CDR2 SASEGT. CDR3 length: 15 residues. Between the trimmed V and J ends, which lost 3 bases and 5 bases, there was a span of 14 bases. CDR3 loop: CASSDGGASYQPQHF. CDR3 nucleotides: TGTGCCAGCAGTGATGGTGGGGCAAGCTATCAGCCCCAGCATTTT.

The chain is built from TRBV29-1 and TRBJ2-1; D may match TRBD1 or TRBD2 (5 bases each). Trimming took off 4 bases at V and 8 bases at J, with 9 bases between the two ends. This CDR3 is 11 amino acids long. Germline V gene lookup returns CDR1 SQVTM and CDR2 ANQGSEA. In DNA form, the CDR3 reads TGCAGCGTTGGGGACGTCCATGAGCAGTTCTTC. Translation: CSVGDVHEQFF.

V gene TRBV27 combines with J gene TRBJ2-1, with 10 bases that match TRBD2. Germline V gene sequence: CDR1 MNHEY, CDR2 SMNVEV (reference sequence). Germline trimming cut 1 base from V and 0 bases from J; bases unmatched to any gene: 15. The length of the CDR3 is 21 residues. DNA of the CDR3: TGTGCCAGCAGTTTATTTGTGAGTAGCGGGAGGTTCCAAAGCTCCTACAATGAGCAGTTCTTC. Protein product: CASSLFVSSGRFQSSYNEQFF.

The V gene is TRBV6-5, the J gene TRBJ1-1, with 9 bases matching TRBD1. V trimming: 6 bases; J trimming: 6 bases; junction bases outside the gene matches: 8. Germline lookup yields CDR1 MNHEY and CDR2 SVGAGI. This CDR3 comprises 14 residues. The CDR3 bases are TGTGCCAGCAGGCTGGGACAGGGAAGACCTGAAGCTTTCTTT. The encoded protein is CASRLGQGRPEAFF.

J is TRBJ1-4 and V is TRBV28; 7 bases match TRBD1. The germline V gene encodes CDR1 MDHEN and CDR2 SYDVKM. V trimming: 4 bases; J trimming: 7 bases; junction bases outside the gene matches: 12. This CDR3 comprises 16 residues. In DNA, the CDR3 is TGTGCCAGCAGTTCCTCCCGACAGGGATGGAGTGAAAAACTGTTTTTT. Residues: CASSSSRQGWSEKLFF.

The chain couples TRBV5-1 to TRBJ2-5, with 7 positions matching TRBD1. The J call could be wrong; TRBJ2-7 is a better fit for the DNA end. The CDR3 sequence is 14 residues long. Germline CDR1 SGHRS, CDR2 YFSETQ. The CDR3 nucleotides read TGCGCCAGCAGCTCTGGGGACAGATCCTACGAGCAGTACTTC. It is translated as CASSSGDRSYEQYF.

This chain uses TRBV6-1 with TRBJ2-1; 8 bases match TRBD2. This CDR3 has 14 residues. Germline CDR1 MNHNS, CDR2 SASEGT. V lost 8 bases and J lost 5; bases outside the gene matches: 8. The CDR3 DNA reads TGTGCCAGCTCTGGGACTAGGGCCAACAATGAGCAGTTCTTC. This translates into CASSGTRANNEQFF.

This clone was detected only once. V usage is TRBV27 and J usage is TRBJ2-7; D is perhaps TRBD1 (5 bases). This CDR3 comprises 13 residues. From germline, CDR1 is MNHEY and CDR2 SMNVEV (reference sequence). The V gene lost 2 bases and the J gene lost 3 bases, with 8 bases spanning the gap. For the CDR3, the DNA is TGTGCCAGCAGTTTAGACGACAGCTACGAGCAGTACTTC. The encoded protein is CASSLDDSYEQYF.

The chain recombines TRBV5-1 with TRBJ2-7; D is perhaps TRBD2 (5 bases). The V gene lost 0 bases and the J gene lost 5 bases, with 12 bases spanning the gap. The CDR3 sequence is 14 residues long. The germline V gene encodes CDR1 SGHRS and CDR2 YFSETQ. The CDR3 sequence is CASSLGSPGNEQYF. The CDR3 nucleotides are TGCGCCAGCAGCTTGGGTTCCCCGGGAAACGAGCAGTACTTC.

On this clone itself: One end of the junction is discordant with germline, which a read error may explain. This chain's CDR3 is CASSPIHSGANVLTF. CDR3 nucleotide sequence: TGTGCTAGCAGCCCCATTCATTCTGGGGCCAACGTCCTGACTTTC. The chain carries TRBV7-7 and TRBJ2-6; no clear D gene. Germline V gene sequence: CDR1 SSHAT, CDR2 FNYEAQ (reference sequence). CDR3 size: 15 residues.